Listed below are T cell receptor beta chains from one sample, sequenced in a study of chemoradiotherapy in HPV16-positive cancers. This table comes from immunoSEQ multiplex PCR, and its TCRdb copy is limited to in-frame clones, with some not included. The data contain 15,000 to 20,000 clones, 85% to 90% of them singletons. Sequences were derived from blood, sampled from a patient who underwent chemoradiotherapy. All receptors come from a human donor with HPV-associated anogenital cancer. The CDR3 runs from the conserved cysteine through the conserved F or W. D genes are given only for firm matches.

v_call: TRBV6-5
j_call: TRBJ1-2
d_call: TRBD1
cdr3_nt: TGTGCCAGCAGTTACAGCTCGGACAGGACTTACTTC
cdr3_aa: CASSYSSDRTYF

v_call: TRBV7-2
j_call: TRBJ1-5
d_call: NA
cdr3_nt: TGTGCCAGCAGCTCGGACGCTAGCAATCAGCCCCAGCATTTT
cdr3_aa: CASSSDASNQPQHF

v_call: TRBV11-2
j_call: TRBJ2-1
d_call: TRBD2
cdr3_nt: TGTGCCAGCAGCCCCGGGACTATTACGTACAATGAGCAGTTCTTC
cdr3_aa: CASSPGTITYNEQFF

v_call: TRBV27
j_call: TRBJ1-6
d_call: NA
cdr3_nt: TGTGCCAGCAGAACCACAGGAAATTCACCCCTCCACTTT
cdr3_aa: CASRTTGNSPLHF

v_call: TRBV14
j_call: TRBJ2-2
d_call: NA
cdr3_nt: TGTGCCAGCAGCCAAGCTTGGCCGCTGCCTGGGTCCGGGGAGCTGTTTTTT
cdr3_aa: CASSQAWPLPGSGELFF

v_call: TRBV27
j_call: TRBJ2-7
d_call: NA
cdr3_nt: TGTGCCAGCAGCTATCGGACGGCTTACGAGCAGTACTTC
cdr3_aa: CASSYRTAYEQYF

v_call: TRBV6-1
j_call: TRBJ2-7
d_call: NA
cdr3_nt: TGTGCCAGCAGTGGGGGGCAGATCTACGAGCAGTACTTC
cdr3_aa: CASSGGQIYEQYF

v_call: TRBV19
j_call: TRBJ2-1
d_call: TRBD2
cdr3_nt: TGTGCCAGTAGTATAGTGGGACTAGCGGCCTACAATGAGCAGTTCTTC
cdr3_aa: CASSIVGLAAYNEQFF

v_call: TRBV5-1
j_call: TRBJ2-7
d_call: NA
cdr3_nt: TGCGCCAGCAGCTTGTCGCGGGGTAACTACGAGCAGTACTTC
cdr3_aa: CASSLSRGNYEQYF

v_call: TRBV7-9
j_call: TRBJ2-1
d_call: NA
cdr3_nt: TGTGCCAGCAGCTTAACTTCATTGGGACTCGTCTTGAACAATGAGCAGTTCTTC
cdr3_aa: CASSLTSLGLVLNNEQFF

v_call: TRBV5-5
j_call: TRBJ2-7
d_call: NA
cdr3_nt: TGTGCCAGCAGCTTGTGGGGACGGAATACCTACGAGCAGTACTTC
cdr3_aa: CASSLWGRNTYEQYF

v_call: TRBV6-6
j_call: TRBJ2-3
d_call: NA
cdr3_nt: TGTGCCAGCAGTTCGGAAGGTCGGAGGCCCACAGATACGCAGTATTTT
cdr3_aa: CASSSEGRRPTDTQYF

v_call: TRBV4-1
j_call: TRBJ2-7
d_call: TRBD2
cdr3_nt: TGCGCCAGCAGCCAAGATTATGCGGCGGGAGGATCCTACGAGCAGTACTTC
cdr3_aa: CASSQDYAAGGSYEQYF

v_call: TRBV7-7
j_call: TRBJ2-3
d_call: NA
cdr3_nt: TGTGCTAGCAGCTTAGTTCAGGGTGATTCACGGCAGTATTTT
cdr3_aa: CASSLVQGDSRQYF

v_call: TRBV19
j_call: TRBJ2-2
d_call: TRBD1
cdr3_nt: TGTGCCAGTACAAGACAGGGACCGGACACCGGGGAGCTGTTTTTT
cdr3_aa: CASTRQGPDTGELFF

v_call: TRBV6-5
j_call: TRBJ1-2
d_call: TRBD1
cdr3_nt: TGTGCCAGCAGTTACAGGGACAGGGTATTCTATGGCTACACCTTC
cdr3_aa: CASSYRDRVFYGYTF